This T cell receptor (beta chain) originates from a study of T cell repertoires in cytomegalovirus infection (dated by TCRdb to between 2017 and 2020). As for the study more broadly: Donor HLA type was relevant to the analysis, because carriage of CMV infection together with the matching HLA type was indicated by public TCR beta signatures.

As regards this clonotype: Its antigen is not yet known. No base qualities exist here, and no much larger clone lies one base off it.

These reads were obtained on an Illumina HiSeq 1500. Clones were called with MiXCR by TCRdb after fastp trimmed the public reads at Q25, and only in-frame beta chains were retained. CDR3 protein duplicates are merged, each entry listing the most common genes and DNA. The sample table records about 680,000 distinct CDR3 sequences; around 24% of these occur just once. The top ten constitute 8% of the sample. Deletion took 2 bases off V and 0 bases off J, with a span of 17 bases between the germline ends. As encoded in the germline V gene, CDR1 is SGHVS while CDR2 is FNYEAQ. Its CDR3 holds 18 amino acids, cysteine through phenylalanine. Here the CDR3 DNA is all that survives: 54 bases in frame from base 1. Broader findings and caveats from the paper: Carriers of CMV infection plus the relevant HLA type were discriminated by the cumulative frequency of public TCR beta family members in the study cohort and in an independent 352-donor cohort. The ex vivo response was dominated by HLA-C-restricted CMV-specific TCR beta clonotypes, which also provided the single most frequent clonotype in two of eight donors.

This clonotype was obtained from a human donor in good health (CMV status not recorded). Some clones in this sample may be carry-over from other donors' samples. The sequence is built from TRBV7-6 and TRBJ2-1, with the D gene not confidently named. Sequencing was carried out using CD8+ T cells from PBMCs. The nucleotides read TGTGCCAGCAGCTTATCCAGCCAGCGTTACAGCTCCTACAATGAGCAGTTCTTC. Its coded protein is CASSLSSQRYSSYNEQFF.